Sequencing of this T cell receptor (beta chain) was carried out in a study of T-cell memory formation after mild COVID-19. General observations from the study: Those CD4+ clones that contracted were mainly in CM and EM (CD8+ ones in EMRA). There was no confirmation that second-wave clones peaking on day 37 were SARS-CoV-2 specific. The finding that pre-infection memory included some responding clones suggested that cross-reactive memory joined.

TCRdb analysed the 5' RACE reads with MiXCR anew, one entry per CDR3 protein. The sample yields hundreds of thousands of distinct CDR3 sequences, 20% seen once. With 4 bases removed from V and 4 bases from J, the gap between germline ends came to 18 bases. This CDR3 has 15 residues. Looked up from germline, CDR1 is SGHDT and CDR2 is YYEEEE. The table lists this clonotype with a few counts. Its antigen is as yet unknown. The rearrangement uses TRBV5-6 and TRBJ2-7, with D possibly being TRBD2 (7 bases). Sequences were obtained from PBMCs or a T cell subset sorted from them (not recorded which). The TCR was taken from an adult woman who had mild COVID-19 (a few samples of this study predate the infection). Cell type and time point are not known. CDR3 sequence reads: CASSPSERGGYEQYF. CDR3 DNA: TGTGCCAGCAGCCCCTCGGAGAGGGGGGGATACGAGCAGTACTTC.